Presented here are 32 T cell receptor beta chains from one specimen sequenced in a study of CD8+CD57+ T cells in acquired aplastic anemia. Patients chosen for sequencing had CD8+CD57+ cells that had expanded, as shown by flow cytometry. Using genomic DNA as the template, TCR beta VDJ and CDR3 profiling was carried out. TCRdb recomputed calls from the reads with MiXCR, one row per CDR3 protein. Of 200,000 to 250,000 distinct CDR3 sequences in the sample, roughly two thirds were seen once. Sequencing input: sorted CD4+, CD8+, or CD8+CD57+ T cells (not recorded which) from PBMCs. The receptor source for this set is a human donor with aplastic anemia.

This chain connects TRBV29-1 to TRBJ2-7; D might be TRBD1 (6 bases). The CDR3 consists of 16 residues. Germline V gene data show CDR1 as SQVTM and CDR2 as ANQGSEA. The V gene lost 5 bases and the J gene lost 2 bases, with 22 bases spanning the gap. CDR3 in amino acids: CSVLGSLDRLTYEQYF. In DNA form, the CDR3 reads TGCAGCGTTTTAGGCTCTCTGGACAGATTAACCTACGAGCAGTACTTC.

Only a few counts were recorded for this clonotype. The chain is built from TRBV5-1 and TRBJ2-7, with a weak D call TRBD2 (5 bases). The CDR3 length is 14 residues. Germline V CDR1 and CDR2: SGHRS, YFSETQ. The V end lost 1 base, the J end lost 0 bases, and 8 bases lay between the germline ends. CDR3 protein: CASSLWESSYEQYF. In DNA form, the CDR3 reads TGCGCCAGCAGCTTGTGGGAGAGCTCCTACGAGCAGTACTTC.

The chain employs TRBV7-2 and TRBJ1-2; a weak D match, TRBD1 (5 bases). This CDR3 spans 15 amino acids. Trimming removed 1 base at V and 7 bases at J, with 16 bases between. Germline loops: CDR1 SGHTA, CDR2 FQGNSA. The CDR3 here is CASSLDGGLGFGYTF. As DNA, the CDR3 is TGTGCCAGCAGCTTAGATGGGGGGTTAGGCTTTGGCTACACCTTC.

The chain links TRBV19 to TRBJ2-1; TRBD2 matches at 9 bases. The length of the CDR3 is 15 residues. The J segment lost 7 bases and the V segment lost 4 bases, leaving 8 bases of the junction unmatched. Germline CDR1 LNHDA, CDR2 SQIVND (reference sequence). The CDR3, as DNA: TGTGCCAGTAGTAGTCTAGCGGGGTCGTGGAATGAGCAGTTCTTC. Protein sequence: CASSSLAGSWNEQFF.

This clonotype has a single count. CDR3 sequence reads: CASSAYGRGEHQPQHF. The CDR3 region has the DNA TGTGCCAGTAGTGCATACGGCAGAGGGGAGCATCAGCCCCAGCATTTT. This rearrangement joins TRBV19 to TRBJ1-5; D is perhaps TRBD1 (5 bases). V was shortened by 5 bases and J by 5 bases, with 19 bases between the two germline ends. Germline V gives CDR1 LNHDA, CDR2 SQIVND (reference sequence). There are 16 residues in the CDR3.

The V and J genes are TRBV19 and TRBJ1-6, with D uncertain. The length of the CDR3 is 14 residues. V lost 7 bases, J lost 9 bases, and 16 bases lay in between. Germline V CDR1 and CDR2: LNHDA, SQIVND (reference sequence). Here the CDR3 DNA reads TGTGCCAGTAATGACCGATTAACCGGTTCACCCCTCCACTTT. This sequence encodes CASNDRLTGSPLHF.

The chain uses TRBV24-1 and TRBJ2-7, with TRBD2 as a possible D gene (7 bases). This CDR3 region has 15 residues. V lost 3 bases and J lost 4, with 15 bases in between. The germline V gene encodes CDR1 KGHDR and CDR2 SFDVKD. CDR3 protein: CATSDTPRGAYEQYF. The CDR3 region has the DNA TGTGCCACCAGTGATACTCCCCGGGGGGCTTACGAGCAGTACTTC.

There are a few counts of this clonotype. V usage is TRBV15 and J usage is TRBJ2-7; 10 bases map to TRBD1. CDR1 LNHNV and CDR2 YYDKDF come from the germline V gene (reference sequence). Trimming at V came to 0 bases and at J to 1 base, leaving 3 bases not matched to a gene. The CDR3 has 16 residues. This CDR3 reads CATSRDLGQGSYEQYF. The CDR3 nucleotides read TGTGCCACCAGCAGAGATTTGGGACAGGGGTCCTACGAGCAGTACTTC.

V and J are TRBV29-1 and TRBJ2-5, with 12 bases aligning to TRBD2. The length of the CDR3 is 13 residues. Germline values: CDR1 SQVTM, CDR2 ANQGSEA. Germline trimming cut 6 bases from V and 4 bases from J; bases unmatched to any gene: 3. The CDR3 sequence: CSVRTSGVETQYF. CDR3 DNA sequence: TGCAGCGTCCGGACTAGCGGGGTAGAGACCCAGTACTTC.

This clonotype came up a few times. V gene TRBV10-3 combines with J gene TRBJ2-1; TRBD2 aligns across 9 bases. The germline gives CDR1 ENHRY, CDR2 SYGVKD. This CDR3 region has 14 residues. J lost 8 bases, V lost 6 bases, and 8 bases had no gene match. CDR3 nucleotides: TGTGCCATCAGCCTCCTTAGCGGGAGTGATGAGCAGTTCTTC. Translating it yields CAISLLSGSDEQFF.

In its sample, this clonotype was seen a few times. The chain couples TRBV9 to TRBJ2-3; weak D call: TRBD2 (6 bases). V was pared by 0 bases and J by 4 bases, with 12 bases between. Germline V gene lookup returns CDR1 SGDLS and CDR2 YYNGEE. The CDR3 length is 15 residues. This CDR3 is CASSVAVGGPDTQYF. CDR3 sequence (DNA): TGTGCCAGCAGCGTAGCGGTCGGGGGTCCAGATACGCAGTATTTT.

At least ten counts were recorded for this clonotype. The genes are TRBV27 and TRBJ1-2; TRBD1 is a possible D gene (5 bases). Trimming took 6 bases from V and 4 from J, leaving 12 bases between them. This CDR3 region has 13 residues. The germline V gene has CDR1 MNHEY and CDR2 SMNVEV (reference sequence). This chain's CDR3 is CASSQSGSYGYTF. Written as DNA, the CDR3 is TGTGCCAGCAGCCAGTCAGGGTCCTATGGCTACACCTTC.

The rearrangement uses TRBV7-3 and TRBJ1-1; 7 nucleotides agree with TRBD1. CDR1 is SGHTA and CDR2 is FQGTGA in the germline V gene. The J segment lost 8 bases and the V segment lost 5 bases, leaving 11 bases of the junction unmatched. CDR3 length: 14 amino acids. CDR3 in amino acids: CASSPDGGTVEAFF. The CDR3 coding sequence is TGTGCCAGCAGCCCTGACGGCGGGACAGTAGAAGCTTTCTTT.

The V gene is TRBV12-3 or TRBV12-4, the J gene TRBJ2-7; TRBD1 agrees at 8 bases. V shed 6 bases, J shed 1 base, and the junction held 8 bases outside the gene matches. The CDR3 has 15 amino acids. Here the CDR3 DNA reads TGTGCCAGCAGCGCTCCAGGGGACAGGTCCTACGAGCAGTACTTC. Its translation: CASSAPGDRSYEQYF.

The genes are TRBV20-1 and TRBJ1-2, with D possibly TRBD1 on 5 matching bases. CDR1 DFQATT and CDR2 SNEGSKA come from the germline V gene (reference sequence). This CDR3 region has 14 residues. Trimming shortened V by 1 base and J by 6 bases, and 15 bases separated the two germline ends. CDR3 nucleotides: TGCAGTGCTAGAGCGGGGGTCTCCCGGGATGGCTACACCTTC. It codes for CSARAGVSRDGYTF.

The chain combines TRBV6-1 with TRBJ2-1; TRBD2 is a possible D gene (6 bases). V lost 5 bases, J lost 9 bases, and 23 bases lay in between. This CDR3 comprises 16 residues. Germline V gene sequence: CDR1 MNHNS, CDR2 SASEGT. CDR3 coding DNA: TGTGCCAGCAGTTACGGTCTGGGGGGTCAAAGCAGTGAGCAGTTCTTC. It codes for CASSYGLGGQSSEQFF.

This clonotype qualifies as medium-sized. V and J are TRBV15 and TRBJ2-1; 7 bases map to TRBD1. CDR3 length equals 14 residues. CDR1 and CDR2 (germline): LNHNV, YYDKDF (reference sequence). V lost 1 base and J lost 5; bases outside the gene matches: 2. CDR3 DNA sequence: TGTGCCACCAGCAGAGTTGACAGGGACAATGAGCAGTTCTTC. Amino acids: CATSRVDRDNEQFF.

The chain has TRBV12-3 or TRBV12-4 and TRBJ2-1; D possibly uses TRBD1 or TRBD2 (6 bases each). This CDR3 region has 14 residues. Trimming cost V 6 bases and J 6 bases, with 15 bases left between them. CDR3 amino acids: CASRPEGGTNEQFF. CDR3 in DNA: TGTGCCAGCAGGCCCGAAGGGGGGACCAATGAGCAGTTCTTC.

This clonotype was counted a single time. This rearrangement joins TRBV29-1 to TRBJ1-6; no definite D call. The CDR3 runs 13 residues. Germline CDR1 is SQVTM and CDR2 is ANQGSEA. Trimming took off 5 bases at V and 9 bases at J, with 14 bases between the two ends. The CDR3: CSVSTDPGSPLHF. CDR3 coding DNA: TGCAGCGTTTCTACAGACCCCGGTTCACCCCTCCACTTT.

CDR3 sequence reads: CATSRGQLSSYEQYF. The CDR3 DNA sequence: TGTGCCACCAGCAGGGGACAGCTAAGCTCCTACGAGCAGTACTTC. V usage is TRBV15 and J usage is TRBJ2-7; TRBD1 aligns across 7 bases. From germline, CDR1 is LNHNV and CDR2 YYDKDF (reference sequence). The CDR3 has 15 amino acids. V lost 3 bases, J lost 0 bases, and 5 bases stayed unmatched.

This chain connects TRBV2 to TRBJ2-7; D gene uncertain. V lost 7 bases and J lost 5, with 15 bases in between. The CDR3 contains 13 residues. From germline, CDR1 is SNHLY and CDR2 FYNNEI. For the CDR3, the DNA is TGTGCCAGCATACAAGACAAGGGTAACGAGCAGTACTTC. It specifies CASIQDKGNEQYF.

The count of this clonotype is one. The chain employs TRBV20-1 and TRBJ1-2, with D hard to call. Germline loops: CDR1 DFQATT, CDR2 SNEGSKA (reference sequence). Trimming cost V 8 bases and J 8 bases, with 18 bases left between them. This CDR3 comprises 12 residues. The CDR3 sequence: CSTTYREAGYTF. The CDR3 DNA sequence: TGCAGTACCACCTATCGGGAGGCCGGCTACACCTTC.

This clonotype has more than one count but fewer than ten. DNA of the CDR3: TGCGCCAGCAGCTCGAGGGGGGAGTACTTC. This sequence encodes CASSSRGEYF. V gene TRBV5-1 combines with J gene TRBJ2-7; D is possibly TRBD1 or TRBD2 (6 bases each). The CDR3 runs 10 residues. Germline lookup yields CDR1 SGHRS and CDR2 YFSETQ. V lost 3 bases, J lost 11 bases, and 9 bases lay in between.

V and J are TRBV15 and TRBJ2-3; no clear D gene. The CDR3 loop spans 13 amino acids. Germline V lookup: CDR1 LNHNV, CDR2 YYDKDF (reference sequence). Deletions cut 0 bases from V and 6 bases from J, with 7 bases between. The CDR3 coding sequence is TGTGCCACCAGCAGAGATCTCTCGGATACGCAGTATTTT. Its translation: CATSRDLSDTQYF.

The V gene is TRBV29-1, the J gene TRBJ1-5; no reliable D call. Between the trimmed V and J ends, which lost 6 bases and 3 bases, there was a span of 15 bases. CDR1 is SQVTM and CDR2 is ANQGSEA in the germline V gene. This CDR3 region has 14 residues. The CDR3: CSVSSGTYNQPQHF. The DNA of the CDR3 is TGCAGCGTGAGTTCTGGCACATACAATCAGCCCCAGCATTTT.

This chain connects TRBV10-3 to TRBJ2-7, with D possibly TRBD2 on 5 matching bases. The CDR3 spans 13 residues. Germline CDR1 and CDR2: ENHRY and SYGVKD. Trimming left V 11 bases short and J 0 bases short, with 14 bases between. CDR3 loop: CACVPDSSYEQYF. The CDR3 nucleotides read TGTGCCTGCGTGCCGGACTCCTCCTACGAGCAGTACTTC.

The J gene is TRBJ2-3, the V gene TRBV20-1, with D perhaps TRBD1 or TRBD2 (5 bases each). Trimming pared 6 bases from V and 2 bases from J, leaving 15 bases between. The CDR3 is 14 amino acids. The V gene's germline CDR1 is DFQATT and CDR2 SNEGSKA (reference sequence). CDR3 DNA: TGCAGTGCCGGGGACCGGAAGATCACAGATACGCAGTATTTT. It codes for CSAGDRKITDTQYF.

The CDR3: CASTAGTTTYEQYF. DNA for the CDR3: TGTGCCAGTACCGCCGGGACAACAACCTACGAGCAGTACTTC. The rearrangement uses TRBV19 and TRBJ2-7, with D possibly being TRBD1 (6 bases). Trimming took 7 bases from V and 2 from J, leaving 15 bases between them. The germline CDR1 and CDR2 sequences are LNHDA and SQIVND (reference sequence). The CDR3 has 14 amino acids.

This clonotype was seen ten or more times. This rearrangement joins TRBV7-9 to TRBJ2-4, with a tentative D call TRBD2 (5 bases). CDR1 and CDR2 (germline): SEHNR, FQNEAQ (reference sequence). This CDR3 has 13 residues. The V end lost 10 bases, the J end lost 0 bases, and 10 bases lay between the germline ends. CDR3 loop: CATSGEAKNIQYF. DNA of the CDR3: TGTGCCACCTCCGGGGAAGCCAAAAACATTCAGTACTTC.

This clonotype was picked up many times. The gene calls are TRBV9 and TRBJ2-1; the D is unclear. Trimming took 6 bases from V and 0 from J, leaving 10 bases between them. In germline, CDR1 is SGDLS, CDR2 YYNGEE. The CDR3 contains 14 residues. The CDR3 region is CASTTESSYNEQFF. The CDR3 DNA reads TGTGCCAGCACAACAGAAAGCTCCTACAATGAGCAGTTCTTC.

The chain couples TRBV2 to TRBJ1-3, with D unresolved. The V and J ends lost 9 bases and 4 bases respectively, with 10 bases between them. CDR3 length: 12 residues. Germline V gene sequence: CDR1 SNHLY, CDR2 FYNNEI. CDR3 amino acids: CASVYAGNTIYF. The DNA of the CDR3 is TGTGCCAGTGTTTATGCAGGAAACACCATATATTTT.

The chain couples TRBV5-1 to TRBJ2-7; no clear D gene. The CDR3 length is 15 residues. The germline CDR1 and CDR2 sequences are SGHRS and YFSETQ. Trimming cost V 0 bases and J 3 bases, with 13 bases left between them. The DNA for the CDR3 is TGCGCCAGCAGCTTGGGTCTTGAGTCCCGCTACGAGCAGTACTTC. Amino acid sequence: CASSLGLESRYEQYF.